The 10 T cell receptor beta chains below all came from one sample that was sequenced in a study of CD8 T cells in ankylosing spondylitis. TCRdb recomputed calls from the 5' RACE reads with MiXCR, one row per CDR3 protein. Of around 220,000 distinct CDR3 sequences in the sample, over 9.5% are singletons; the top ten hold about 20%. Specimen: blood, either unsorted or a sorted T cell fraction (not recorded which). The receptors shown here come from a male donor with ankylosing spondylitis or in good health (not recorded which).

This clonotype occurred a few times. The CDR3 DNA reads TGTGCCACCAGCAGAGATAGGGGCAGGGGTGCCTCCTATAATTCACCCCTCCACTTT. Translation: CATSRDRGRGASYNSPLHF. The chain employs TRBV15 and TRBJ1-6, with D tentatively TRBD1 (6 bases). The V gene lost 0 bases and the J gene lost 0 bases, with 15 bases spanning the gap. CDR3 length: 19 residues. The V gene's germline CDR1 is LNHNV and CDR2 YYDKDF (reference sequence).

This clonotype was detected many times. This chain uses TRBV29-1 with TRBJ2-2, with D possibly matching TRBD1 (8 bases). The CDR3 is 13 residues long. The V gene's germline CDR1 is SQVTM and CDR2 ANQGSEA. The V gene lost 4 bases and the J gene lost 7 bases, with 13 bases spanning the gap. CDR3 protein: CSVGTGGDGELFF. CDR3 nucleotides: TGCAGCGTTGGAACAGGGGGGGACGGGGAGCTGTTTTTT.

In its sample, this clonotype was seen a few times. The chain joins TRBV5-1 to TRBJ1-2; 7 positions match TRBD1. Germline-derived CDR1 and CDR2 are SGHRS and YFSETQ. This CDR3 has 13 residues. V shed 4 bases and J 4 bases; nucleotides not matched to a gene: 4. CDR3 in DNA: TGCGCCAGCAGCGGGACAGTAACCTATGGCTACACCTTC. It translates to CASSGTVTYGYTF.

This clonotype was found many times. The genes are TRBV15 and TRBJ2-1, with D possibly being TRBD2 (5 bases). V lost 0 bases, J lost 5 bases, and 17 bases lay in between. Germline V lookup: CDR1 LNHNV, CDR2 YYDKDF (reference sequence). There are 17 residues in the CDR3. CDR3 sequence reads: CATSRDDATGWDNEQFF. The DNA of the CDR3 is TGTGCCACCAGCAGAGACGACGCCACGGGATGGGACAATGAGCAGTTCTTC.

The chain combines TRBV4-2 with TRBJ1-2; no definite D call. The CDR3 totals 13 residues. V was cut by 3 bases and J by 1 base, with 6 bases left in between. Germline CDR1 reads LGHNA; CDR2 reads YNFKEQ. CDR3 coding DNA: TGTGCCAGCAGCCACGGGGATAACTATGGCTACACCTTC. This sequence encodes CASSHGDNYGYTF.

CDR3 sequence: CSVDLAVQETQYF. The CDR3 nucleotides read TGCAGCGTTGACTTGGCGGTCCAAGAGACCCAGTACTTC. The chain carries TRBV29-1 and TRBJ2-5; D is uncertain. V was trimmed by 3 bases and J by 1 base, leaving 9 bases between them. Germline V lookup: CDR1 SQVTM, CDR2 ANQGSEA. This CDR3 has 13 residues.

V is TRBV7-8 and J is TRBJ2-7; D is uncertain. V was shortened by 1 base and J by 4 bases, with 8 bases between the two germline ends. The CDR3 runs to 13 residues. CDR1 is SGHVS and CDR2 is FQNEAQ in the germline V gene. The CDR3 region is CASSLEMGYEQYF. For the CDR3, the DNA is TGTGCCAGCAGCTTAGAAATGGGATACGAGCAGTACTTC. The full variable domain, in which reference TRBV7-8 and TRBJ2-7 provide the parts outside the CDR3, is GAGVSQSPRYKVAKRGQDVALRCDPISGHVSLFWYQQALGQGPEFLTYFQNEAQLDKSGLPSDRFFAERPEGSVSTLKIQRTQQEDSAVYLCASSLEMGYEQYFGPGTRLTVT.

Only a few counts were recorded for this clonotype. V is TRBV6-1 and J is TRBJ2-1, with TRBD2 matching 9 bases. CDR3 length equals 15 residues. Per germline, CDR1 MNHNS and CDR2 SASEGT. V was pared by 2 bases and J by 5 bases, with 4 bases of the junction left unmatched. Here the CDR3 reads CASSEPTSGDNEQFF. The CDR3 region has the DNA TGTGCCAGCAGTGAACCGACTAGCGGCGACAATGAGCAGTTCTTC.

Only a few counts were recorded for this clonotype. CDR3 nucleotides: TGCAGCGGCAGACTAGCGGGCTCCTACAATGAGCAGTTCTTC. As protein: CSGRLAGSYNEQFF. This chain uses TRBV29-1 with TRBJ2-1, with 10 bases matching TRBD2. Germline CDR1 and CDR2: SQVTM and ANQGSEA. V was pared by 7 bases and J by 0 bases, with 3 bases of the junction left unmatched. This CDR3 is 14 amino acids long.

This clonotype has ten or more counts. The V call is TRBV27, the J call TRBJ2-1; 9 nucleotides agree with TRBD2. In germline, CDR1 is MNHEY, CDR2 SMNVEV (reference sequence). V lost 6 bases, J lost 0 bases, and 6 bases stayed unmatched. This CDR3 is built from 16 residues. CDR3 DNA sequence: TGTGCCAGCAGATTAGCGGGGGTGAGCTCCTACAATGAGCAGTTCTTC. Translated, it gives CASRLAGVSSYNEQFF.